These T cell receptor beta chains were read from a single sample in a study of blood T cell repertoires in COVID-19. Profiling relied on immunoSEQ multiplex PCR, and the TCRdb table lists in-frame clones only, not all of them. This table has approximately 180,000 clones, about 83% appearing once. The sample was peripheral blood. These receptors originate from a woman aged 65 to 85 with COVID-19, enrolled during active disease. CDR3s include the opening cysteine and the closing phenylalanine or tryptophan. Each record gives: CDR3 protein, CDR3 DNA, clone size, D gene, V gene, J gene. A D gene is named only where the DNA matches it firmly. Rows may omit the clone size; those that give it use once, few, many or a size class.

CDR3: CASRGGTGIRGSQPQHF; DNA: TGTGCCAGCAGAGGGGGCACGGGTATTCGGGGCAGTCAGCCCCAGCATTTT; size: once; D: TRBD1; V: TRBV28; J: TRBJ1-5
CDR3: CASSRTGGSGANVLTF; DNA: TGTGCCAGCAGCCGGACAGGGGGTTCTGGGGCCAACGTCCTGACTTTC; size: -; D: TRBD1; V: TRBV28; J: TRBJ2-6
CDR3: CASTSNAGLYGGEQFF; DNA: TGCGCCAGCACCTCTAATGCGGGTCTTTATGGTGGTGAGCAGTTCTTC; size: once; D: -; V: TRBV5-1; J: TRBJ2-1
CDR3: CASRPHEARSNSPLHF; DNA: TGTGCCAGCAGGCCCCACGAGGCGCGGAGTAATTCACCCCTCCACTTT; size: -; D: -; V: TRBV27; J: TRBJ1-6
CDR3: CASSPGFSGSPDTQYF; DNA: TGTGCCAGCAGCCCCGGCTTTAGCGGGAGTCCAGATACGCAGTATTTT; size: -; D: TRBD2; V: TRBV11-3; J: TRBJ2-3
CDR3: CASSQDLSGRAKTQYF; DNA: TGTGCCAGCAGCCAAGATCTAAGCGGGAGAGCAAAGACCCAGTACTTC; size: -; D: TRBD2; V: TRBV3-1/TRBV3-2; J: TRBJ2-5
CDR3: CATSRVRQANSPLHF; DNA: TGTGCCACCAGCAGAGTTCGGCAGGCAAATTCACCCCTCCACTTT; size: few; D: -; V: TRBV15; J: TRBJ1-6
CDR3: CASSHPTEYNEQFF; DNA: TGTGCCAGCAGCCATCCCACAGAATACAATGAGCAGTTCTTC; size: -; D: -; V: TRBV3-1/TRBV3-2; J: TRBJ2-1
CDR3: CASSLGDREYEQYF; DNA: TGTGCCAGCAGCTTGGGGGACAGGGAGTACGAGCAGTACTTC; size: -; D: TRBD1; V: TRBV5-8; J: TRBJ2-7
CDR3: CASSHPQDRGRPDEQFF; DNA: TGTGCCAGCAGCCATCCCCAAGACAGGGGGCGCCCCGATGAGCAGTTCTTC; size: -; D: TRBD1; V: TRBV3-1/TRBV3-2; J: TRBJ2-1
CDR3: CASTSLAGGQETQYF; DNA: TGTGCCAGCACCTCACTAGCGGGAGGGCAAGAGACCCAGTACTTC; size: -; D: TRBD2; V: TRBV2; J: TRBJ2-5
CDR3: CASSTSGRGVEQFF; DNA: TGTGCCAGCTCAACTAGCGGGAGAGGGGTTGAGCAGTTCTTC; size: -; D: TRBD2; V: TRBV18; J: TRBJ2-1
CDR3: CASGRTGGVYGYTF; DNA: TGTGCCAGCGGACGGACAGGGGGCGTCTATGGCTACACCTTC; size: -; D: TRBD1; V: TRBV27; J: TRBJ1-2
CDR3: CASTGQGEGQPQHF; DNA: TGTGCCAGCACCGGACAGGGGGAGGGTCAGCCCCAGCATTTT; size: -; D: TRBD1; V: TRBV7-9; J: TRBJ1-5
CDR3: CASVPTRRYNEQFF; DNA: TGTGCCAGCGTCCCGACACGGCGCTACAATGAGCAGTTCTTC; size: once; D: -; V: TRBV28; J: TRBJ2-1
CDR3: CASSLRGGFSNQPQHF; DNA: TGTGCCAGCAGTTTACGGGGGGGCTTCAGCAATCAGCCCCAGCATTTT; size: -; D: -; V: TRBV28; J: TRBJ1-5
CDR3: CASSLRSGLAGSSTDTQYF; DNA: TGCGCCAGCAGCTTGAGGTCGGGACTAGCGGGATCTAGCACAGATACGCAGTATTTT; size: -; D: TRBD2; V: TRBV5-1; J: TRBJ2-3
CDR3: CASSIGGQRNEKLFF; DNA: TGTGCCAGTAGTATTGGGGGACAACGGAATGAAAAACTGTTTTTT; size: -; D: -; V: TRBV19; J: TRBJ1-4
CDR3: CASSIDPSAGNEKLFF; DNA: TGTGCCAGTAGTATAGATCCCAGTGCGGGGAATGAAAAACTGTTTTTT; size: -; D: -; V: TRBV19; J: TRBJ1-4
CDR3: CASSPPNRALGNEQFF; DNA: TGTGCCAGCTCACCGCCTAACAGGGCGCTGGGCAATGAGCAGTTCTTC; size: -; D: -; V: TRBV18; J: TRBJ2-1
CDR3: CASSLSGQGMNTEAFF; DNA: TGTGCCAGCAGTTTATCCGGACAGGGAATGAACACTGAAGCTTTCTTT; size: -; D: TRBD1; V: TRBV27; J: TRBJ1-1
CDR3: CASSLMSSYEQYF; DNA: TGCGCCAGCAGTCTGATGAGCTCCTACGAGCAGTACTTC; size: -; D: -; V: TRBV5-1; J: TRBJ2-7
CDR3: CASSPRDREGEQYF; DNA: TGTGCCAGCTCACCCAGGGACAGGGAGGGCGAGCAGTACTTC; size: -; D: TRBD1; V: TRBV18; J: TRBJ2-7
CDR3: CASSYTLYSYEQYF; DNA: TGTGCCAGCAGTTACACTCTCTACTCCTACGAGCAGTACTTC; size: -; D: -; V: TRBV6-5; J: TRBJ2-7
CDR3: CASSRQVGEQYF; DNA: TGCGCCAGCAGCCGGCAGGTGGGCGAGCAGTACTTC; size: -; D: -; V: TRBV5-1; J: TRBJ2-7
CDR3: CATSRVQGPIYEQYF; DNA: TGTGCCACCAGCAGAGTACAGGGCCCCATATACGAGCAGTACTTC; size: once; D: -; V: TRBV15; J: TRBJ2-7
CDR3: CAISEGQSTGELFF; DNA: TGTGCCATCAGTGAGGGACAATCGACCGGGGAGCTGTTTTTT; size: -; D: -; V: TRBV10-3; J: TRBJ2-2
CDR3: CASSLMGQGGTGELFF; DNA: TGTGCCAGTAGTCTCATGGGACAGGGAGGCACCGGGGAGCTGTTTTTT; size: -; D: TRBD1; V: TRBV19; J: TRBJ2-2
CDR3: CASSGQSNTEAFF; DNA: TGTGCCAGCAGTGGACAGTCGAACACTGAAGCTTTCTTT; size: -; D: -; V: TRBV2; J: TRBJ1-1
CDR3: CATSRQGASYEQYF; DNA: TGTGCCACCTCCCGACAGGGGGCTTCCTACGAGCAGTACTTC; size: -; D: TRBD1; V: TRBV2; J: TRBJ2-7
CDR3: CASSFSPGTGDDEQYF; DNA: TGTGCCAGCAGCTTCAGCCCCGGGACAGGGGACGACGAGCAGTACTTC; size: once; D: TRBD1; V: TRBV11-3; J: TRBJ2-7
CDR3: CAWRPRGYSTGELFF; DNA: TGTGCCTGGAGACCCAGGGGTTACAGCACCGGGGAGCTGTTTTTT; size: -; D: -; V: TRBV30; J: TRBJ2-2
CDR3: CASQTSLAGNPSPLHF; DNA: TGTGCCAGCCAGACCAGCCTGGCAGGTAACCCGTCGCCCCTCCACTTT; size: few; D: -; V: TRBV27; J: TRBJ1-6
CDR3: CASSPRVLAVIYNEQFF; DNA: TGTGCCAGTAGCCCCCGCGTATTAGCGGTTATCTACAATGAGCAGTTCTTC; size: -; D: -; V: TRBV19; J: TRBJ2-1
CDR3: CAWSVRGSNEKLFF; DNA: TGTGCCTGGAGTGTAAGGGGTTCTAATGAAAAACTGTTTTTT; size: -; D: -; V: TRBV30; J: TRBJ1-4
CDR3: CASSQNRGYSPLHF; DNA: TGTGCCAGCAGCCAAAACAGGGGGTATTCACCCCTCCACTTT; size: -; D: TRBD1; V: TRBV4-2; J: TRBJ1-6
CDR3: CASSLASGQGYNEQFF; DNA: TGCGCCAGCAGTCTCGCTTCGGGACAGGGGTACAATGAGCAGTTCTTC; size: -; D: TRBD1; V: TRBV4-1; J: TRBJ2-1
CDR3: CAWSVPTGNQPQHF; DNA: TGTGCCTGGAGTGTACCAACGGGTAATCAGCCCCAGCATTTT; size: -; D: -; V: TRBV30; J: TRBJ1-5
CDR3: CASSISIGGRTEAFF; DNA: TGTGCCAGTAGTATAAGTATCGGAGGGCGCACTGAAGCTTTCTTT; size: -; D: -; V: TRBV19; J: TRBJ1-1
CDR3: CASSLFPLGANVLTF; DNA: TGTGCCAGCAGCCTCTTTCCCCTCGGGGCCAACGTCCTGACTTTC; size: -; D: -; V: TRBV3-1/TRBV3-2; J: TRBJ2-6
CDR3: CAIPGGAYEQYF; DNA: TGTGCCATTCCAGGGGGCGCTTACGAGCAGTACTTC; size: -; D: TRBD1; V: TRBV6-5; J: TRBJ2-7
CDR3: CASSLGTDLSNTQYF; DNA: TGTGCTAGCAGCTTAGGGACAGACCTTTCAAATACGCAGTATTTT; size: -; D: TRBD1; V: TRBV7-7; J: TRBJ2-3
CDR3: CASSLDLGQYNEQFF; DNA: TGTGCCAGCAGCTTAGATCTCGGACAGTACAATGAGCAGTTCTTC; size: -; D: -; V: TRBV7-9; J: TRBJ2-1
CDR3: CASSDGAGQETQYF; DNA: TGTGCCAGCAGTGACGGGGCGGGGCAAGAGACCCAGTACTTC; size: -; D: -; V: TRBV6-1; J: TRBJ2-5
CDR3: CASSVGTSGKLISSYNEQFF; DNA: TGTGCCAGCAGCGTAGGGACTAGCGGGAAACTTATTAGCTCCTACAATGAGCAGTTCTTC; size: -; D: TRBD2; V: TRBV9; J: TRBJ2-1
CDR3: CASTKSGTGGEKLFF; DNA: TGTGCCAGCACCAAGAGCGGGACAGGGGGTGAAAAACTGTTTTTT; size: -; D: TRBD1; V: TRBV25-1; J: TRBJ1-4
CDR3: CASSPPGLVTDTQYF; DNA: TGTGCCAGTAGTCCCCCGGGACTAGTTACAGATACGCAGTATTTT; size: -; D: TRBD2; V: TRBV19; J: TRBJ2-3
CDR3: CASSSPLQETQYF; DNA: TGTGCCAGCAGTTCCCCCCTCCAAGAGACCCAGTACTTC; size: -; D: -; V: TRBV27; J: TRBJ2-5
CDR3: CSASLSRTSTDTQYF; DNA: TGCAGTGCTAGTCTCTCAAGAACTAGCACAGATACGCAGTATTTT; size: -; D: -; V: TRBV20-1; J: TRBJ2-3
CDR3: CASSQREPGLADSYEQYF; DNA: TGCGCCAGCAGCCAAAGGGAACCGGGACTAGCGGACTCCTACGAGCAGTACTTC; size: once; D: TRBD2; V: TRBV4-3; J: TRBJ2-7
CDR3: CASRIQGFNSPLHF; DNA: TGTGCCAGTAGAATACAGGGCTTTAATTCACCCCTCCACTTT; size: -; D: -; V: TRBV19; J: TRBJ1-6
CDR3: CASNDPGQGYENEKLFF; DNA: TGTGCCAGTAATGATCCGGGACAGGGATACGAGAATGAAAAACTGTTTTTT; size: -; D: TRBD1; V: TRBV19; J: TRBJ1-4
CDR3: CASSEGQGWETQYF; DNA: TGCGCCAGCAGCGAGGGACAGGGCTGGGAGACCCAGTACTTC; size: -; D: TRBD1; V: TRBV5-1; J: TRBJ2-5
CDR3: CASSSTSGASTDTQYF; DNA: TGCGCCAGCAGCTCAACTAGCGGAGCTAGCACAGATACGCAGTATTTT; size: -; D: TRBD2; V: TRBV5-1; J: TRBJ2-3
CDR3: CASGGVSSYSNQPQHF; DNA: TGTGCTTCAGGAGGGGTCAGCTCATATAGCAATCAGCCCCAGCATTTT; size: -; D: -; V: TRBV19; J: TRBJ1-5
CDR3: CASSELRDTEAFF; DNA: TGCGCCAGCAGTGAGTTGCGGGACACTGAAGCTTTCTTT; size: -; D: -; V: TRBV10-2; J: TRBJ1-1
CDR3: CASGLVLGQGIHGYTF; DNA: TGTGCTAGTGGTTTGGTACTGGGACAGGGGATCCATGGCTACACCTTC; size: -; D: TRBD1; V: TRBV12-5; J: TRBJ1-2
CDR3: CASSRNQGETYNEQFF; DNA: TGTGCCAGCTCACGAAACCAAGGGGAAACCTACAATGAGCAGTTCTTC; size: -; D: -; V: TRBV18; J: TRBJ2-1
CDR3: CASSQVGSSPLHF; DNA: TGTGCCAGCAGCCAAGTTGGGAGTTCACCCCTCCACTTT; size: -; D: -; V: TRBV14; J: TRBJ1-6